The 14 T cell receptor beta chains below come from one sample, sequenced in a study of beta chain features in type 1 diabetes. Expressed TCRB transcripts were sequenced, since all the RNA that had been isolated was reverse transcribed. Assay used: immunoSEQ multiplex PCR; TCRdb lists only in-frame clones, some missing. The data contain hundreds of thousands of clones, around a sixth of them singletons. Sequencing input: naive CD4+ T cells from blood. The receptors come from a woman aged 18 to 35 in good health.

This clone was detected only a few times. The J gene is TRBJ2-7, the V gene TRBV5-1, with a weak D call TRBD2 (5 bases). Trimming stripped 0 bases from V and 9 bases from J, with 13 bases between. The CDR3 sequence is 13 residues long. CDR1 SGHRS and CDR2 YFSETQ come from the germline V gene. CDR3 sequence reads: CASSLVWETAQYF. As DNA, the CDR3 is TGCGCCAGCAGCTTGGTTTGGGAGACCGCGCAGTACTTC.

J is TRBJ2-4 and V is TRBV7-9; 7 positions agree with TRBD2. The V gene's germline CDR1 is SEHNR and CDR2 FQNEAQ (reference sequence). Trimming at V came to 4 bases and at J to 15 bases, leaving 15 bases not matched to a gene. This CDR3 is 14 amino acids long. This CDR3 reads CASSSGAFGTKGYF. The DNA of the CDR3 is TGTGCCAGCAGCTCCGGGGCCTTTGGGACTAAAGGGTACTTC.

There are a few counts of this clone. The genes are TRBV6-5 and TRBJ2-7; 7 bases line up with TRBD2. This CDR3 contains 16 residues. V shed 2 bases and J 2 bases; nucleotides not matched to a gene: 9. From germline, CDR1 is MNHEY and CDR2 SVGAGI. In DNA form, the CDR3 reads TGTGCCAGCAGTTACGTAGCGGGCTCCGGGGCCTACGAGCAGTACTTC. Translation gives CASSYVAGSGAYEQYF.

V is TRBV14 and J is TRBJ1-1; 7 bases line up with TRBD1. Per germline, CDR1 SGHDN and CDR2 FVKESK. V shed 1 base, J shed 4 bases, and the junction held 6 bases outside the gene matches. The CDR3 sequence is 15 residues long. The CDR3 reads CASSQARGYPTEAFF. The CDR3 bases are TGTGCCAGCAGCCAAGCCAGGGGGTATCCCACTGAAGCTTTCTTT.

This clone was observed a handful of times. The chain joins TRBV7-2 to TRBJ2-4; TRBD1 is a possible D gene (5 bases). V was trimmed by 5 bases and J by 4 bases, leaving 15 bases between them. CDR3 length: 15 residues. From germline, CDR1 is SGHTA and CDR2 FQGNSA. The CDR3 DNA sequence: TGTGCCAGCAGCCCCCCCCCAGGGCCAAAAAACATTCAGTACTTC. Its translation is CASSPPPGPKNIQYF. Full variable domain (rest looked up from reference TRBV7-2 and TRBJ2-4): GAGVSQSPSNKVTEKGKDVELRCDPISGHTALYWYRQSLGQGLEFLIYFQGNSAPDKSGLPSDRFSAERTGGSVSTLTIQRTQQEDSAVYLCASSPPPGPKNIQYFGAGTRLSVL.

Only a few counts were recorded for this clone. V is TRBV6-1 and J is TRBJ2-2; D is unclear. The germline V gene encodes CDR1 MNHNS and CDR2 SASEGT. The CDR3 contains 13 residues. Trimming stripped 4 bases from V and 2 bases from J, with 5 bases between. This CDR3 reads CASSVVNTGELFF. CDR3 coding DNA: TGTGCCAGCAGTGTAGTAAACACCGGGGAGCTGTTTTTT.

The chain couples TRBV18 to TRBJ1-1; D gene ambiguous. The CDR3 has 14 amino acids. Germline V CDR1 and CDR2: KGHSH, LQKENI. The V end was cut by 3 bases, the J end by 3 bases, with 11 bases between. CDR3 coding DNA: TGTGCCAGCTCACCGGTTTCAGCGTACACTGAAGCTTTCTTT. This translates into CASSPVSAYTEAFF. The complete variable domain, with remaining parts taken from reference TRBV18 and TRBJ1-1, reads NAGVMQNPRHLVRRRGQEARLRCSPMKGHSHVYWYRQLPEEGLKFMVYLQKENIIDESGMPKERFSAEFPKEGPSILRIQQVVRGDSAAYFCASSPVSAYTEAFFGQGTRLTVV.

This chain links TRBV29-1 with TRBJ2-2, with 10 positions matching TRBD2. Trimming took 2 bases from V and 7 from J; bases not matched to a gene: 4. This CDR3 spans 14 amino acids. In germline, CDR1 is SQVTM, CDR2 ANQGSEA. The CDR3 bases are TGCAGCGTTGAAATCCTAGCGGGAGTCGGGGAGCTGTTTTTT. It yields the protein CSVEILAGVGELFF.

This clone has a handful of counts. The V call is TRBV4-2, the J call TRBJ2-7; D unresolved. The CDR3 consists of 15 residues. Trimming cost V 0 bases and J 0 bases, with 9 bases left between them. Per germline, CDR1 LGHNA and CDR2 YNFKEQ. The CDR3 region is CASSQETENSYEQYF. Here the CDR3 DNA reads TGTGCCAGCAGCCAAGAAACAGAGAACTCCTACGAGCAGTACTTC.

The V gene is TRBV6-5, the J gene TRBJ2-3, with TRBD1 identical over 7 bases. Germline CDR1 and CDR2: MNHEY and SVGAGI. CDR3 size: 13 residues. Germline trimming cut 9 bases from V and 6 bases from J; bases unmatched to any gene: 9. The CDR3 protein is CARGTAWVDTQYF. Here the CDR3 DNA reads TGTGCCAGGGGGACAGCATGGGTGGATACGCAGTATTTT.

CDR3 coding DNA: TGCGCCAGCAGCTGGGACAACCCCACAGATACGCAGTATTTT. It is translated as CASSWDNPTDTQYF. The chain couples TRBV5-1 to TRBJ2-3; D might be TRBD1 (6 bases). The CDR3 covers 14 residues. Trimming shortened V by 3 bases and J by 2 bases, and 10 bases separated the two germline ends. Germline-derived CDR1 and CDR2 are SGHRS and YFSETQ.

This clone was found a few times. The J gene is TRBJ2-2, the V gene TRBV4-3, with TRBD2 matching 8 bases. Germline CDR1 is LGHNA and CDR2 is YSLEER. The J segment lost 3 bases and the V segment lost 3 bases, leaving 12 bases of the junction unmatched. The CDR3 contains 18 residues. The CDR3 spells CASSHGNPGTRYTGELFF. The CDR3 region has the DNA TGCGCCAGCAGCCACGGAAACCCCGGGACTAGATACACCGGGGAGCTGTTTTTT.

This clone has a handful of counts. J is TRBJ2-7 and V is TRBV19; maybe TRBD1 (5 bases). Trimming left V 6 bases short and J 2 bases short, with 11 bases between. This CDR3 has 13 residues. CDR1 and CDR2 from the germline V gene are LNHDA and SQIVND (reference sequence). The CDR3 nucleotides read TGTGCCAGTAGACAGACAGCGACCTACGAGCAGTACTTC. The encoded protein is CASRQTATYEQYF.

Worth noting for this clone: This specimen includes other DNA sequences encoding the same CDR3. The CDR3 loop reads CASSLGTSGKETQYF. The CDR3 coding sequence is TGTGCCAGCAGCCTCGGTACTAGCGGGAAAGAGACCCAGTACTTC. V and J are TRBV11-2 and TRBJ2-5; TRBD2 agrees at 10 bases. From germline, CDR1 is SGHAT and CDR2 FQNNGV. The CDR3 has 15 amino acids. Unmatched junction bases numbered 6, after V lost 5 bases and J lost 3 bases. The complete variable domain, with remaining parts taken from reference TRBV11-2 and TRBJ2-5, reads EAGVAQSPRYKIIEKRQSVAFWCNPISGHATLYWYQQILGQGPKLLIQFQNNGVVDDSQLPKDRFSAERLKGVDSTLKIQPAKLEDSAVYLCASSLGTSGKETQYFGPGTRLLVL.